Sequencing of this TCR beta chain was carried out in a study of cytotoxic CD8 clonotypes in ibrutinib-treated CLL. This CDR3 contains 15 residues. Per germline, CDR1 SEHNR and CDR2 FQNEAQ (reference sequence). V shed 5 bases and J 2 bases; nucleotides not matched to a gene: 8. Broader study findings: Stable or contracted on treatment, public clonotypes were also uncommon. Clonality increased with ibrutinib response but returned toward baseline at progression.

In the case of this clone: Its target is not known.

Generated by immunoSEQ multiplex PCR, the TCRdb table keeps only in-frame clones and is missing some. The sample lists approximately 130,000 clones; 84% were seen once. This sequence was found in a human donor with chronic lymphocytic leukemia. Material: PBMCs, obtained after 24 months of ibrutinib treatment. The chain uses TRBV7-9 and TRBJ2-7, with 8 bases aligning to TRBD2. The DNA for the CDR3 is TGTGCCAGCAGCACAACCGGGACTAGGGCCTACGAGCAGTACTTC. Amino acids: CASSTTGTRAYEQYF.